This T cell receptor beta chain came from a study of cytomegalovirus exposure and HLA in healthy donors. On the study more broadly: Drawn from HLA-typed donors, approximately 86 million unique TCRs were held in an early data release. Study results and caveats: Published work reported that the classifier diagnosed cytomegalovirus status with high specificity and sensitivity. Analyzed later, most CMV-associated TCR beta chains appeared HLA-restricted.

This CDR3 is 15 amino acids long. V lost 5 bases, J lost 4 bases, and 5 bases stayed unmatched. The germline V gene encodes CDR1 SGHTA and CDR2 FQGTGA. Worth noting for this clone: Antigen unknown.

PCR involved 60 Vbeta and 13 Jbeta primers. Assay used: immunoSEQ multiplex PCR; TCRdb lists only in-frame clones, some missing. The table records some 150,000 clones, around 80% of them present only once. J is TRBJ2-7 and V is TRBV7-3; 13 nucleotides align to TRBD2. The TCR was taken from a man aged 35-49 years in good health and CMV-seropositive. The material sequenced was PBMCs. CDR3 sequence reads: CASSPGLAGVYEQYF. The CDR3 DNA sequence: TGTGCCAGCAGCCCCGGACTAGCGGGAGTGTACGAGCAGTACTTC. Full variable domain (outside the CDR3, taken from reference TRBV7-3 and TRBJ2-7): GAGVSQTPSNKVTEKGKYVELRCDPISGHTALYWYRQSLGQGPEFLIYFQGTGAADDSGLPNDRFFAVRPEGSVSTLKIQRTERGDSAVYLCASSPGLAGVYEQYFGPGTRLTVT.